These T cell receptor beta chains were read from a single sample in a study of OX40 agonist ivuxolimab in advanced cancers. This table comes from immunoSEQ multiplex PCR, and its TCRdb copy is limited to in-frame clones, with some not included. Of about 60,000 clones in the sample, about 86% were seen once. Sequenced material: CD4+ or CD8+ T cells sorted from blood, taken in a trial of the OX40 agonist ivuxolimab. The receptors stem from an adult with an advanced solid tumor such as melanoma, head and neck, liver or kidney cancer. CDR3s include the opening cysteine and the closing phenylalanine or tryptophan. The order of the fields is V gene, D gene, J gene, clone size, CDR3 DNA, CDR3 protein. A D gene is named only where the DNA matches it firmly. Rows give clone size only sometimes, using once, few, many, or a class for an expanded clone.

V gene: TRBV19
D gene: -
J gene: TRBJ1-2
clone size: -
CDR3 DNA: TGTGCCAGTAGTATAGATCTCTTGGGTTCAACGACGACTAGGATTTATGGCTACACCTTC
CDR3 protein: CASSIDLLGSTTTRIYGYTF

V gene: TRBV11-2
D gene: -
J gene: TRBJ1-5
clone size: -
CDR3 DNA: TGTGCCAGCAGCTTAGAGGGGGGCCAATATCAGCCCCAGCATTTT
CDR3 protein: CASSLEGGQYQPQHF

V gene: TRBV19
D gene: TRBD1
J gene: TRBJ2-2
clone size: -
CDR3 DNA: TGTGCCAGTAGCCGGGACAGGGGGGTAACCGGGGAGCTGTTTTTT
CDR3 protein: CASSRDRGVTGELFF

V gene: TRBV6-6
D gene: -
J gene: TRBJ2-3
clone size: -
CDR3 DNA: TGTGCCAGCAGTTATTTCGGGGTAGCAGATACGCAGTATTTT
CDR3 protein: CASSYFGVADTQYF

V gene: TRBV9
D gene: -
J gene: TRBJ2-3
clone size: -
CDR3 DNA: TGTGCCAGCAGCCCTAGCCCTCCCTTGGGAGATACGCAGTATTTT
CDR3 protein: CASSPSPPLGDTQYF

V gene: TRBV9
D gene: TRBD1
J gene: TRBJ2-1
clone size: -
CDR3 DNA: TGTGCCAGCAGCGTAGCCCAGCACAGGGGCGTTAATGAGCAGTTCTTC
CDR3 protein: CASSVAQHRGVNEQFF

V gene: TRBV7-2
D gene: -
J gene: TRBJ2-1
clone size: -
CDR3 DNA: TGTGCCAGCCGCGGCCAGGGACGAGGCAATGAGCAGTTCTTC
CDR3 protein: CASRGQGRGNEQFF

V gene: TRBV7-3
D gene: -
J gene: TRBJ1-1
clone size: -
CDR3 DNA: TGTGCCAGCAGCATCCAAGACACTGAAGCTTTCTTT
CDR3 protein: CASSIQDTEAFF

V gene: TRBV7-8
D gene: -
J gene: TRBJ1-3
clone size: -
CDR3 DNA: TGTGCCAGCAGCCTGGGGACTACTGGAAACACCATATATTTT
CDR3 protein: CASSLGTTGNTIYF

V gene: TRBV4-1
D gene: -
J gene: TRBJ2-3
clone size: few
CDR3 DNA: TGCGCCAGCAGCCAAGATCTCCCGCGGGGACTCACAGATACGCAGTATTTT
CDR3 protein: CASSQDLPRGLTDTQYF

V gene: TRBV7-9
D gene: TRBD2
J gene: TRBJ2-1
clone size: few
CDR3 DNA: TGTGCCAGCAGCTTGGCCTTAGCGGGGGGGATCAATGAGCAGTTCTTC
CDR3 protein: CASSLALAGGINEQFF

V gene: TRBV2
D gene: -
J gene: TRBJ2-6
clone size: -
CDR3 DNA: TGTGCCAGCAGTCCCGATGGAGTTGGGGCCAACGTCCTGACTTTC
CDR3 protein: CASSPDGVGANVLTF

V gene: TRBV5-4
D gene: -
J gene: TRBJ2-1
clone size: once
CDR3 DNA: TGTGCCAGCAGCTTGGGGGGCCAGGCTGGCAATGAGCAGTTCTTC
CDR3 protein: CASSLGGQAGNEQFF

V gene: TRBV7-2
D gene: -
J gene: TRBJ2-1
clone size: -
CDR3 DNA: TGTGCCAGCAGCTTATTTGGGACTGGCAATGAGCAGTTCTTC
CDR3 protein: CASSLFGTGNEQFF

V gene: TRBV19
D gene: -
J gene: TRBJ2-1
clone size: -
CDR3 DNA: TGTGCCAGTAGTACGACAGGAGCCCATCCCCAGCAGTTCTTC
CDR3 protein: CASSTTGAHPQQFF

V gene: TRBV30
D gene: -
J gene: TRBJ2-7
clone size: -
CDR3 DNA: TGTGCCTGGAGTGGGACCTCGACCTTCTACGAGCAGTACTTC
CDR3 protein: CAWSGTSTFYEQYF

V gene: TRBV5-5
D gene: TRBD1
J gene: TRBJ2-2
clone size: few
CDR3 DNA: TGTGCCAGCAGCAGAGGACAGGGCACCGGGGAGCTGTTTTTT
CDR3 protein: CASSRGQGTGELFF

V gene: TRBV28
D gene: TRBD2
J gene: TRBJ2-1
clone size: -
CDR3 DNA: TGTGCCAGCAGTTTTTGGCGGGGGGCCTACAATGAGCAGTTCTTC
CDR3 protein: CASSFWRGAYNEQFF

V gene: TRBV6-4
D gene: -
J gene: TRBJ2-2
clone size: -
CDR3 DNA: TGTGCCAGCAGTGGAGTACCGGGAACCGGGGAGCTGTTTTTT
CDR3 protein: CASSGVPGTGELFF

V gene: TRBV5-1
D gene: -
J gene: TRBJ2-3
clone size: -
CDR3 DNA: TGCGCCAGCAGCGGCCAGCGGCCCCTCACAGATACGCAGTATTTT
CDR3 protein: CASSGQRPLTDTQYF

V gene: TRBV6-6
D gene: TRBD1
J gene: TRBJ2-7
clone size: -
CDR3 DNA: TGTGCCAGCAGTTTGACAGGGGTCTACGAGCAGTACTTC
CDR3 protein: CASSLTGVYEQYF

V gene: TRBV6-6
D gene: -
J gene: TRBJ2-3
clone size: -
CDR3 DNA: TGTGCCAGCAGTCCAGCAGATACGCAGTATTTT
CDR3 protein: CASSPADTQYF

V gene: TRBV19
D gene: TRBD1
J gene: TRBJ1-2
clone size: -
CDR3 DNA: TGTGCCAGTAAGGGACAGGGGGAATCATACTATGGCTACACCTTC
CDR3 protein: CASKGQGESYYGYTF

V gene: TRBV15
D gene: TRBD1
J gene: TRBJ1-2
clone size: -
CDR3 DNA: TGTGCCACCAGCAGAGTCCGACAGGGGGGGCATGGCTACACCTTC
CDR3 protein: CATSRVRQGGHGYTF

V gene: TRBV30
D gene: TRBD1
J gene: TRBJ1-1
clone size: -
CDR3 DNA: TGTGCCTGGCAGAAACAGGGGACCACTGAAGCTTTCTTT
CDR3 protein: CAWQKQGTTEAFF

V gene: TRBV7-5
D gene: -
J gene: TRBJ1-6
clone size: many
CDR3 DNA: TGTGTCAGAAGCCCCGGAGCGGGACCCCCGGATCATAATTCACCCCTCCACTTT
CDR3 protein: CVRSPGAGPPDHNSPLHF

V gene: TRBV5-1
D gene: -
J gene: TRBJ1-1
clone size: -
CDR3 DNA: TGCGCCAGCAGCGAGACAAGCATGAACACTGAAGCTTTCTTT
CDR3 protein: CASSETSMNTEAFF

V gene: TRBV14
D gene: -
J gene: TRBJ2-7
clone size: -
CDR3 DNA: TGTGCCAGCAGCCAAGTAGGGGGCTCCTACGAGCAGTACTTC
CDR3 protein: CASSQVGGSYEQYF

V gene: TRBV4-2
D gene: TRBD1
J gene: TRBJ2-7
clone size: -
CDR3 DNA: TGTGCCAGCAGCCAAGGGGACAGCGAGGGGCAGTACTTC
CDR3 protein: CASSQGDSEGQYF

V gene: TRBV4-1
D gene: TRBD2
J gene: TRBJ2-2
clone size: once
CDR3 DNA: TGCGCCAGCAAGGAACGGGGGGGCCTCGCCGGGGAGCTGTTTTTT
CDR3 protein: CASKERGGLAGELFF

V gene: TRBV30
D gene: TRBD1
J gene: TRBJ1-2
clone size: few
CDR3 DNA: TGTGCCTGGAGTGTAAAGCCGGGACAGGGGGCGAATGGCTACACCTTC
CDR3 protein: CAWSVKPGQGANGYTF

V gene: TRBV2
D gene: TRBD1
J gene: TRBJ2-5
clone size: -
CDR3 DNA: TGTGCCAGCGGACCGGGACAGGGCCAAGAGACCCAGTACTTC
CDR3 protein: CASGPGQGQETQYF

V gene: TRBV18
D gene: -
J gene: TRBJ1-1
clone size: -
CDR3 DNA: TGTGCCAGCTCACCAGGGGACTTGGCGAACACTGAAGCTTTCTTT
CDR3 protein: CASSPGDLANTEAFF

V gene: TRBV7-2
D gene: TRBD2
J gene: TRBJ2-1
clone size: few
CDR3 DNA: TGTGCCAGCAGCCGCACGGGAGGTGAGCAGTTCTTC
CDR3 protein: CASSRTGGEQFF

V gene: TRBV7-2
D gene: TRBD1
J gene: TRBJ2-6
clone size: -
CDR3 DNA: TGTGCCAGCAGCCTGGGACAGGGCCGCTCTGGGGCCAACGTCCTGACTTTC
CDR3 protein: CASSLGQGRSGANVLTF

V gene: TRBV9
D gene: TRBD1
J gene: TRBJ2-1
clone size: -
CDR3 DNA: TGTGCCAGCAGCGTACAGGGGGCCTCCTACAATGAGCAGTTCTTC
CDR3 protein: CASSVQGASYNEQFF

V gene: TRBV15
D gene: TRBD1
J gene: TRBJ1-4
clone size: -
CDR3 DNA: TGTGCCACCAGCGGAGGACAGGGCCCCAATGAAAAACTGTTTTTT
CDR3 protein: CATSGGQGPNEKLFF

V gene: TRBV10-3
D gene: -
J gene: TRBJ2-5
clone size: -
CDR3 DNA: TGTGCCATCAGTCCGGGTCAAGCAGAAGAGACCCAGTACTTC
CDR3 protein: CAISPGQAEETQYF

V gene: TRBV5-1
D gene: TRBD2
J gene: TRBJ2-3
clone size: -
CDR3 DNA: TGCGCCAGCAGCTTGGAAGGGCGGGAGATCACAGATACGCAGTATTTT
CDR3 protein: CASSLEGREITDTQYF

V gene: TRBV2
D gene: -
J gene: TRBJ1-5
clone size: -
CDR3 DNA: TGTGCCAGCAGTGAAGCGGAGGGGTTGTCCCAGCATTTT
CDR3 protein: CASSEAEGLSQHF

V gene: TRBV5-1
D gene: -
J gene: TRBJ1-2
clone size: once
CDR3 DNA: TGCGCCAGCAGGTCGGATGTGTCCCCATATGGCTACACCTTC
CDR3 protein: CASRSDVSPYGYTF

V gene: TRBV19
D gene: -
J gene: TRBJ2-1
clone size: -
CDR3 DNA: TGTGCCAGTAGCCCGTCCCAGGGGAGTACCAACAATGAGCAGTTCTTC
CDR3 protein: CASSPSQGSTNNEQFF

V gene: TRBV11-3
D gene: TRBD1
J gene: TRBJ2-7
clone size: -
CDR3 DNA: TGTGCCAGCAGCTCACCACCAGGACAGGGTCGCACCTACGAGCAGTACTTC
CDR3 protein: CASSSPPGQGRTYEQYF

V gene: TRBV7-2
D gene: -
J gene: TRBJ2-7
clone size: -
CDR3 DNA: TGTGCCAGCAGCTTAGGCAGGGAGTACGAGCAGTACTTC
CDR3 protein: CASSLGREYEQYF

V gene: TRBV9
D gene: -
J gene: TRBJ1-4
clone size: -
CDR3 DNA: TGTGCCAGCAGCGTAACCCCAGGTTCCCCCAATGAAAAACTGTTTTTT
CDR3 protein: CASSVTPGSPNEKLFF

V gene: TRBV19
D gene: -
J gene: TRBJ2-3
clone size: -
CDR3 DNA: TGTGCCAGTAGTATCGGGCGGGGCCCTAGCACAGATACGCAGTATTTT
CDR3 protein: CASSIGRGPSTDTQYF

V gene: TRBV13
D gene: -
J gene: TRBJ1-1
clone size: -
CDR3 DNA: TGTGCCAGCAGCTTCCAGGGACGAAACACTGAAGCTTTCTTT
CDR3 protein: CASSFQGRNTEAFF

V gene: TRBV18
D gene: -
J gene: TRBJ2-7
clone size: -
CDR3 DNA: TGTGCCAGCTCGAGGGACTCAGCCTACGAGCAGTACTTC
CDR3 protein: CASSRDSAYEQYF

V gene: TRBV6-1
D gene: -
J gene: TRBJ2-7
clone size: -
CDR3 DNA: TGTGCCAGCAGTGAAGTAGTCACCCCAGGCGAGCAGTACTTC
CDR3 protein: CASSEVVTPGEQYF